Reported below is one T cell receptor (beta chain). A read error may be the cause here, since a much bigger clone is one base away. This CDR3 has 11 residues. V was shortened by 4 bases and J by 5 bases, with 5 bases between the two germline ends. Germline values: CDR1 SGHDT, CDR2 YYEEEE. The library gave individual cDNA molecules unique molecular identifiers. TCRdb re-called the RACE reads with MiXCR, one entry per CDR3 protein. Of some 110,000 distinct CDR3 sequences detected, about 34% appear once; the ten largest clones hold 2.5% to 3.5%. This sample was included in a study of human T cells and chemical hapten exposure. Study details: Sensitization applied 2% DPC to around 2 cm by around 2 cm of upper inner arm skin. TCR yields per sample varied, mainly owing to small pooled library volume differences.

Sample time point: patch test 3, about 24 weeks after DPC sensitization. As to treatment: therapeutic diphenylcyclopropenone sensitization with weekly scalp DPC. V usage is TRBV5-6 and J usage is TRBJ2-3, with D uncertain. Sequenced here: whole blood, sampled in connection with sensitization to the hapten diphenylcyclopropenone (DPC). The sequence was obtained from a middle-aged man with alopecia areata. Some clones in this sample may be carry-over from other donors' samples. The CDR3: CASSRQDTQYF. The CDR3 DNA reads TGTGCCAGCAGCCGCCAAGATACGCAGTATTTT.